This TCR beta chain stems from a study of T cells in Graves' hyperthyroidism and ophthalmopathy. CDR1 and CDR2 from the germline V gene are SGHRS and YFSETQ. CDR3 length: 15 residues. V dropped 0 bases and J dropped 5; count of bases not matched to a gene: 7. The source material, RNA transcripts, was used to amplify TCR beta CDR3 regions. With the HTBI primer set, the TCR CDR3 went through a first round of RT-PCR. TCRdb ran MiXCR on the multiplex PCR reads and lists one entry per CDR3 protein. The sample yields roughly 250,000 distinct CDR3 sequences, around 20% seen once. This clonotype was picked up many times. Exclusions: uncontrolled infection, other autoimmune disease, pregnancy, lactation. Diagnostic assessment was based on clinical symptoms, serum thyroxine and TRAb, thyroid ultrasound and orbital computed tomography.

The receptor comes from a man aged 25 to 40 with Graves' ophthalmopathy. This sequence joins TRBV5-1 and TRBJ1-2; 7 bases fit TRBD1. The sequencing input was blood. This CDR3 reads CASSLGNRGEYGYTF. The CDR3 nucleotides are TGCGCCAGCAGCTTGGGAAACAGGGGCGAGTATGGCTACACCTTC.